These 2 T cell receptor beta chains originate from one sample sequenced in a study of blood T cells in healthy people across ages. Combining a sample-barcoded 5' primer with a J-beta primer mix, a second PCR ran for roughly 7 to 12 cycles. TCRdb re-called the 5' RACE reads with MiXCR, one entry per CDR3 protein. Altogether 1.5 million to 2 million distinct CDR3 sequences are present, about 49% being singletons, with the ten largest covering 2.1%. The sequenced sample was blood. These receptors originate from a woman aged 40 to 49 in good health.

This clonotype is a singleton in its sample. V gene TRBV7-2 combines with J gene TRBJ1-5; 9 bases match TRBD1. Germline-derived CDR1 and CDR2 are SGHTA and FQGNSA. The CDR3 loop spans 16 amino acids. J gave up 4 bases and V 1 base, and 5 bases lay outside the gene matches. This CDR3 is CASSLVGTGQNQPQHF. In DNA form, the CDR3 reads TGTGCCAGCAGCTTAGTGGGGACAGGGCAAAATCAGCCCCAGCATTTT.

This clonotype was seen only a few times. This chain joins TRBV4-2 and TRBJ2-2; the D is unclear. CDR1 LGHNA and CDR2 YNFKEQ come from the germline V gene. Deletions cut 0 bases from V and 3 bases from J, with 11 bases between. The CDR3 is 16 amino acids. For the CDR3, the DNA is TGTGCCAGCAGCCAAGATTCGATGGCCTACACCGGGGAGCTGTTTTTT. Translated: CASSQDSMAYTGELFF.